The next 17 T cell receptor beta chains were all read from a single sample in a study of T cells in Graves' hyperthyroidism and ophthalmopathy. Amplified TCR beta CDR3 regions came from RNA transcripts. A first-round RT-PCR of the TCR CDR3 used the HTBI primer set. TCRdb fed the multiplex PCR reads into MiXCR, producing one record per CDR3 protein. The data contain some 770,000 distinct CDR3 sequences, 15% to 20% of them singletons. Source material: blood. All receptors derive from a man aged 18 to 29 with Graves' hyperthyroidism.

This clonotype was recorded many times. The chain employs TRBV3-1 and TRBJ2-5, with no clear D. The V end lost 2 bases, the J end lost 4 bases, and 8 bases lay between the germline ends. Germline-derived CDR1 and CDR2 are LGHDT and YNNKEL (reference sequence). This CDR3 region has 13 residues. The CDR3 bases are TGTGCCAGCAGCCAACGGCTCCCAGAGACCCAGTACTTC. Encoded protein: CASSQRLPETQYF.

This chain links TRBV28 with TRBJ1-4; TRBD1 is a possible D gene (5 bases). V lost 3 bases and J 6 bases, leaving 14 bases between the germline ends. Per germline, CDR1 MDHEN and CDR2 SYDVKM. The CDR3 has 15 amino acids. This CDR3 reads CASSFPSGVDEKLFF. In DNA, the CDR3 is TGTGCCAGCAGTTTTCCATCGGGGGTGGATGAAAAACTGTTTTTT.

This sequence joins TRBV12-3 or TRBV12-4 and TRBJ1-2, with a tentative D call TRBD1 (5 bases). Trimming left V 6 bases short and J 8 bases short, with 22 bases between. This CDR3 has 15 amino acids. CDR3 amino acids: CASRPLMGLVRGYTF. CDR3 nucleotides: TGTGCCAGCAGACCATTAATGGGGCTCGTTCGGGGCTACACCTTC.

The table lists this clonotype with many counts. The chain is built from TRBV7-8 and TRBJ2-7, with 7 bases that match TRBD1. This CDR3 has 15 residues. CDR1 SGHVS and CDR2 FQNEAQ come from the germline V gene. After removal of 6 bases from V and 3 bases from J, the junction contained 11 bases not matched to a gene. The DNA of the CDR3 is TGTGCCAGCAGAGAGGAGGCAGGGGGAGACTACGAGCAGTACTTC. It is translated as CASREEAGGDYEQYF.

This sequence joins TRBV3-1 and TRBJ2-3, with D perhaps TRBD2 (5 bases). The CDR3 contains 12 residues. V dropped 2 bases and J dropped 14 bases, with 14 bases sitting between them. CDR1 and CDR2 from the germline V gene are LGHDT and YNNKEL (reference sequence). The CDR3 DNA sequence: TGTGCCAGCAGCCAACTAGCTGCCCCCAGGTATTTT. Its translation: CASSQLAAPRYF.

The chain joins TRBV20-1 to TRBJ2-3, with D tentatively TRBD2 (5 bases). This CDR3 comprises 13 residues. The ends were cut back, 6 bases at V and 5 bases at J, with 15 bases in the middle. Germline CDR1 reads DFQATT; CDR2 reads SNEGSKA (reference sequence). The CDR3 DNA follows: TGCAGTGCCGAGGGATCGGTGGAAGATACGCAGTATTTT. It translates to CSAEGSVEDTQYF.

As concerns this clonotype: A much more abundant neighbour one base away suggests this may be a read error. This chain connects TRBV28 to TRBJ1-5; no firm D call. CDR3 length: 16 residues. The V end was cut by 1 base, the J end by 5 bases, with 15 bases between. CDR1 and CDR2 from the germline V gene are MDHEN and SYDVKM. The CDR3 spells CASSLFRARNHQPQHF. The DNA of the CDR3 is TGTGCCAGCAGTTTATTTCGGGCCCGGAACCATCAGCCCCAGCATTTT. The whole variable domain, filled in from reference TRBV28 and TRBJ1-5, reads DVKVTQSSRYLVKRTGEKVFLECVQDMDHENMFWYRQDPGLGLRLIYFSYDVKMKEKGDIPEGYSVSREKKERFSLILESASTNQTSMYLCASSLFRARNHQPQHFGDGTRLSIL.

This clonotype was detected many times. V and J are TRBV15 and TRBJ2-1; 9 bases agree with TRBD2. CDR1 and CDR2 from the germline V gene are LNHNV and YYDKDF (reference sequence). Trimming cost V 4 bases and J 4 bases; bases outside gene matches: 5. The CDR3 sequence is 15 residues long. CDR3 sequence reads: CATSNPAGGYNEQFF. The CDR3 coding sequence is TGTGCCACCAGCAATCCAGCGGGAGGATACAATGAGCAGTTCTTC.

This clonotype has more than one count but fewer than ten. The CDR3, as DNA: TGTGCCATCAGCGTAGCGGAACTAGCCAAAAACATTCAGTACTTC. Translation gives CAISVAELAKNIQYF. The chain is built from TRBV10-3 and TRBJ2-4, with D maybe TRBD2 (6 bases). This CDR3 region has 15 residues. Between the trimmed V and J ends, which lost 6 bases and 0 bases, there was a span of 12 bases. Germline V gene sequence: CDR1 ENHRY, CDR2 SYGVKD.

This clonotype was found many times. This chain uses TRBV30 with TRBJ2-7; 7 positions agree with TRBD1. The CDR3 is 13 residues long. J lost 4 bases, V lost 4 bases, and 7 bases had no gene match. Germline CDR1 and CDR2: GTSNPN and SVGIG (reference sequence). The chain's CDR3 is CAWTGQRPYEQYF. As DNA, the CDR3 is TGTGCCTGGACGGGACAGCGGCCATACGAGCAGTACTTC. Looking up the rest from reference TRBV30 and TRBJ2-7 gives the full variable domain: SQTIHQWPATLVQPVGSPLSLECTVEGTSNPNLYWYRQAAGRGLQLLFYSVGIGQISSEVPQNLSASRPQDRQFILSSKKLLLSDSGFYLCAWTGQRPYEQYFGPGTRLTVT.

The CDR3 region is CASSPFWTAQNTGELFF. The CDR3 nucleotides are TGTGCCAGCTCACCATTCTGGACAGCCCAGAACACCGGGGAGCTGTTTTTT. The chain carries TRBV18 and TRBJ2-2, with D possibly matching TRBD1 (6 bases). Trimming took 2 bases from V and 1 from J, leaving 14 bases between them. This CDR3 is 17 amino acids long. Germline V gene lookup returns CDR1 KGHSH and CDR2 LQKENI.

This clonotype came up many times. This rearrangement joins TRBV7-8 to TRBJ2-7; D ambiguous. Germline CDR1 and CDR2: SGHVS and FQNEAQ. V was trimmed by 4 bases and J by 0 bases, leaving 7 bases between them. The CDR3 extends over 13 amino acids. This CDR3 reads CASSSVVSYEQYF. Written as DNA, the CDR3 is TGTGCCAGCAGCTCCGTAGTCTCCTACGAGCAGTACTTC.

The chain is built from TRBV7-6 and TRBJ2-7, with D perhaps given as TRBD1 or TRBD2 (5 bases each). The V gene lost 3 bases and the J gene lost 2 bases, with 11 bases spanning the gap. The CDR3 is 14 amino acids. Germline values: CDR1 SGHVS, CDR2 FNYEAQ. Written as DNA, the CDR3 is TGTGCCAGCAGCTTTGGGACCGCAGCCTACGAGCAGTACTTC. Encoded protein: CASSFGTAAYEQYF.

The chain joins TRBV27 to TRBJ2-7; D is undetermined. Germline-derived CDR1 and CDR2 are MNHEY and SMNVEV (reference sequence). Between the trimmed V and J ends, which lost 1 base and 2 bases, there was a span of 9 bases. The CDR3 sequence is 14 residues long. This chain's CDR3 is CASSLYGAPYEQYF. The CDR3 DNA follows: TGTGCCAGCAGTTTATACGGCGCCCCCTACGAGCAGTACTTC.

In its sample, this clonotype was seen many times. Given a much more abundant clone one base away, this may be a read error. The V gene is TRBV18, the J gene TRBJ2-5; TRBD1 matches 9 bases. V was pared by 8 bases and J by 3 bases, with 4 bases of the junction left unmatched. Germline lookup yields CDR1 KGHSH and CDR2 LQKENI. This CDR3 has 13 residues. CDR3 sequence (DNA): TGTGCCAGCACCCGGGACAGGGAAGAGACCCAGTACTTC. Translating it yields CASTRDREETQYF.

This clonotype was seen at least ten times. The chain has TRBV7-8 and TRBJ2-3; 7 nucleotides agree with TRBD2. V lost 3 bases to trimming and J lost 2 bases; unmatched junction nucleotides: 11. CDR1 is SGHVS and CDR2 is FQNEAQ in the germline V gene. The CDR3 sequence is 17 residues long. This chain's CDR3 is CASSLGPSGRNTDTQYF. In nucleotides, the CDR3 is TGTGCCAGCAGCTTGGGTCCTAGCGGTAGGAACACAGATACGCAGTATTTT. Combining the CDR3 with reference TRBV7-8 and TRBJ2-3 gives the whole variable domain GAGVSQSPRYKVAKRGQDVALRCDPISGHVSLFWYQQALGQGPEFLTYFQNEAQLDKSGLPSDRFFAERPEGSVSTLKIQRTQQEDSAVYLCASSLGPSGRNTDTQYFGPGTRLTVL.

This clonotype was detected a few times. The chain links TRBV20-1 to TRBJ1-5; D possibly corresponds to TRBD1 (6 bases). This CDR3 comprises 13 residues. Per the germline V gene, CDR1 is DFQATT and CDR2 is SNEGSKA (reference sequence). V was pared by 2 bases and J by 9 bases, with 14 bases between. The CDR3 DNA reads TGCAGTGCTAGATCGACAGGAGATCGGCCCCAGCATTTT. Translation: CSARSTGDRPQHF.